One sample yielded the 21 T cell receptor beta chains listed below, sequenced in a study of post-analysis software for immune sequencing data. The study, taken as a whole, reports: Compared with controls, patients had more of roughly five TRBV segments, including TRBV5-6, TRBV5-1 and TRBV20-1.

Sequencing libraries made from TCR beta cDNA carried unique molecular identifiers. MiXCR was run by TCRdb on the PCR reads, yielding one entry per CDR3 protein. The data contain hundreds of thousands of distinct CDR3 sequences, roughly 27% of them singletons. These receptors' targets are unknown. The specimen was blood. These receptors came from a girl aged 5 to 17 with multiple sclerosis.

Only a few counts were recorded for this clonotype. The rearrangement links TRBV7-2 to TRBJ1-5; D perhaps matches TRBD1 (5 bases). Trimming left V 1 base short and J 2 bases short, with 12 bases between. In germline, CDR1 is SGHTA, CDR2 FQGNSA. The length of the CDR3 is 16 residues. The DNA for the CDR3 is TGTGCCAGCAGCTTAGAGGTGGGGGGTGGCAATCAGCCCCAGCATTTT. Translated: CASSLEVGGGNQPQHF.

CDR3 nucleotide sequence: TGCAGTGCTAGCTTGGGCCTAGCGGCCGGGGGGGAGCAGTACTTC. Its translation is CSASLGLAAGGEQYF. The gene calls are TRBV20-1 and TRBJ2-4; 8 bases line up with TRBD2. The V and J ends lost 3 bases and 13 bases, in that order; junction bases with no gene match: 17. CDR3 length: 15 residues. The germline V gene encodes CDR1 DFQATT and CDR2 SNEGSKA (reference sequence).

This clonotype occurred a few times. The chain couples TRBV28 to TRBJ2-3, with D perhaps TRBD2 (6 bases). The V end lost 6 bases, the J end lost 0 bases, and 16 bases lay between the germline ends. This CDR3 is built from 16 residues. Germline CDR1 reads MDHEN; CDR2 reads SYDVKM. The CDR3 nucleotides are TGTGCCAGCAGCAGGACTGAGCGGGTTAGCACAGATACGCAGTATTTT. Its protein product is CASSRTERVSTDTQYF.

This clonotype was detected only a few times. The V gene is TRBV6-5, the J gene TRBJ1-6; D not resolved. Germline CDR1 and CDR2: MNHEY and SVGAGI. V gave up 8 bases and J gave up 0 bases, with 8 bases separating them. The CDR3 sequence is 14 residues long. Here the CDR3 reads CASLGNSYNSPLHF. The CDR3 DNA sequence: TGTGCCAGCCTCGGGAACTCCTATAATTCACCCCTCCACTTT.

This clonotype has ten or more counts. V gene TRBV20-1 combines with J gene TRBJ2-7; 13 nucleotides match TRBD2. In germline, CDR1 is DFQATT, CDR2 SNEGSKA (reference sequence). J lost 2 bases, V lost 6 bases, and 4 bases had no gene match. This CDR3 is 14 amino acids long. CDR3 amino acids: CSASTSGRAYEQYF. CDR3 bases: TGCAGTGCAAGTACTAGCGGGAGGGCCTACGAGCAGTACTTC.

This clonotype was picked up a small number of times. V and J are TRBV6-1 and TRBJ2-4; 9 positions agree with TRBD1. Germline V gene sequence: CDR1 MNHNS, CDR2 SASEGT. This CDR3 has 14 residues. V trimming: 6 bases; J trimming: 7 bases; junction bases outside the gene matches: 7. Here the CDR3 reads CASRSPGQGNIQYF. CDR3 DNA sequence: TGTGCCAGCAGATCTCCGGGACAGGGTAACATTCAGTACTTC.

DNA for the CDR3: TGTGCCAGCAGTAAACTGACTAGCGGGAGCCTTGAGCAGTTCTTC. Amino acid sequence: CASSKLTSGSLEQFF. This chain connects TRBV2 to TRBJ2-1, with 12 positions matching TRBD2. Trimming cost V 5 bases and J 9 bases; bases outside gene matches: 8. The CDR3 has 15 residues. Per the germline V gene, CDR1 is SNHLY and CDR2 is FYNNEI.

V and J are TRBV7-9 and TRBJ2-7, with 7 positions matching TRBD2. Germline trimming cut 11 bases from V and 3 bases from J; bases unmatched to any gene: 7. The CDR3 covers 12 residues. CDR1 SEHNR and CDR2 FQNEAQ come from the germline V gene (reference sequence). The DNA of the CDR3 is TGTGCCGGCTCCGGGGGGAGCTACGAGCAGTACTTC. Translation: CAGSGGSYEQYF.

J is TRBJ2-7 and V is TRBV6-5, with 10 nucleotides matching TRBD1. Germline CDR1 and CDR2: MNHEY and SVGAGI. The CDR3 is 17 amino acids. Trimming cost V 1 base and J 0 bases; bases outside gene matches: 6. CDR3 amino acids: CASSYWRGQGNSYEQYF. For the CDR3, the DNA is TGTGCCAGCAGTTACTGGAGGGGACAGGGGAACTCCTACGAGCAGTACTTC.

The V and J genes are TRBV29-1 and TRBJ2-7, with 9 bases lining up with TRBD1. The J segment lost 5 bases and the V segment lost 7 bases, leaving 9 bases of the junction unmatched. This CDR3 region has 13 residues. Germline CDR1 SQVTM, CDR2 ANQGSEA. CDR3 protein: CSASGTGFHEQYF. For the CDR3, the DNA is TGCAGCGCATCCGGGACAGGGTTCCACGAGCAGTACTTC.

This clonotype has just a few counts. The chain joins TRBV4-1 to TRBJ2-3; weak D call: TRBD1 (5 bases). V was trimmed by 1 base and J by 4 bases, leaving 15 bases between them. The CDR3 length is 16 residues. Germline V lookup: CDR1 MGHRA, CDR2 YSYEKL. The CDR3 region is CASSQVSGMASDTQYF. The CDR3 DNA reads as TGCGCCAGCAGCCAAGTGTCAGGGATGGCATCAGATACGCAGTATTTT.

The V call is TRBV4-2, the J call TRBJ2-7, with a weak D call TRBD2 (6 bases). The J call may be faulty, since TRBJ2-4 better matches the DNA end. The CDR3 length is 16 residues. Looked up from germline, CDR1 is LGHNA and CDR2 is YNFKEQ. Here the CDR3 reads CASSQDLSGVGNIQYF. The CDR3 DNA sequence: TGTGCCAGCAGCCAAGATCTCTCGGGAGTGGGAAACATTCAGTACTTC.

V is TRBV7-2 and J is TRBJ1-2; possible D gene TRBD1, 5 bases. Trimming stripped 8 bases from V and 3 bases from J, with 13 bases between. This CDR3 is built from 13 residues. Germline V gives CDR1 SGHTA, CDR2 FQGNSA. In DNA form, the CDR3 reads TGTGCCAGCGCGTCCGGGACCTACTATGGCTACACCTTC. As protein: CASASGTYYGYTF.

The table lists this clonotype with a few counts. CDR3 DNA sequence: TGTGCCAGCACCAAATATATAACGGGGAGAATGAACACTGAAGCTTTCTTT. Amino acids: CASTKYITGRMNTEAFF. This rearrangement joins TRBV11-2 to TRBJ1-1; D call uncertain. The germline V gene encodes CDR1 SGHAT and CDR2 FQNNGV. The V end lost 7 bases, the J end lost 0 bases, and 21 bases lay between the germline ends. The CDR3 has 17 residues.

This clonotype was detected only a few times. The V and J genes are TRBV20-1 and TRBJ2-7, with D unclear. V was shortened by 1 base and J by 2 bases, with 9 bases between the two germline ends. The CDR3 loop spans 13 amino acids. The germline gives CDR1 DFQATT, CDR2 SNEGSKA (reference sequence). The CDR3 nucleotides are TGCAGTGCTAGAGTTGATGATACCTACGAGCAGTACTTC. This translates into CSARVDDTYEQYF.

This clonotype was found a few times. The CDR3 DNA reads as TGCGCCAGCAGCCAATTTAGTGGTGGTGGAGATACGCAGTATTTT. Translation gives CASSQFSGGGDTQYF. The chain employs TRBV4-3 and TRBJ2-3; no firm D call. V dropped 2 bases and J dropped 5 bases, with 14 bases sitting between them. This CDR3 has 15 amino acids. Germline CDR1 LGHNA, CDR2 YSLEER.

This clonotype showed up just a few times. The genes are TRBV7-9 and TRBJ1-2; D is possibly TRBD1 (6 bases). The CDR3 is made up of 14 amino acids. Germline CDR1 and CDR2: SEHNR and FQNEAQ (reference sequence). The V end was cut by 3 bases, the J end by 6 bases, with 14 bases between. The CDR3 region has the DNA TGTGCCAGCAGCTTCCTTGGGGACATTCATGGCTACACCTTC. This gives the protein CASSFLGDIHGYTF.

This chain links TRBV27 with TRBJ2-6; D remains unclear. Looked up from germline, CDR1 is MNHEY and CDR2 is SMNVEV (reference sequence). With 5 bases removed from V and 0 bases from J, the gap between germline ends came to 14 bases. This CDR3 is built from 17 residues. The CDR3 loop is CASSPRLQSSGANVLTF. The CDR3 DNA follows: TGTGCCAGCAGTCCGCGGTTACAGAGCTCTGGGGCCAACGTCCTGACTTTC. Full variable domain (rest looked up from reference TRBV27 and TRBJ2-6): EAQVTQNPRYLITVTGKKLTVTCSQNMNHEYMSWYRQDPGLGLRQIYYSMNVEVTDKGDVPEGYKVSRKEKRNFPLILESPSPNQTSLYFCASSPRLQSSGANVLTFGAGSRLTVL.

This chain connects TRBV28 to TRBJ2-1; TRBD2 is a possible D gene (6 bases). V was trimmed by 6 bases and J by 6 bases, leaving 15 bases between them. Germline CDR1 and CDR2: MDHEN and SYDVKM. The length of the CDR3 is 14 residues. The CDR3 region is CASSPSAYPNEQFF. For the CDR3, the DNA is TGTGCCAGCAGCCCTAGCGCGTACCCCAATGAGCAGTTCTTC.

This clonotype occurred a few times. V usage is TRBV12-3 or TRBV12-4 and J usage is TRBJ1-2; D call uncertain. This CDR3 is built from 13 residues. Trimming left V 6 bases short and J 3 bases short, with 11 bases between. The CDR3 sequence: CASSPDGYYGYTF. DNA of the CDR3: TGTGCCAGCAGCCCTGACGGATACTATGGCTACACCTTC.

This clonotype was seen a few times. The chain has TRBV15 and TRBJ2-5, with D possibly matching TRBD2 (5 bases). Trimming left V 5 bases short and J 5 bases short, with 12 bases between. This CDR3 is 13 amino acids long. The germline V gene encodes CDR1 LNHNV and CDR2 YYDKDF (reference sequence). Here the CDR3 DNA reads TGTGCCACCAGCCGGGGAGAGGTCGAGACCCAGTACTTC. It translates to CATSRGEVETQYF. Filled out from reference TRBV15 and TRBJ2-5, the complete variable domain reads DAMVIQNPRYQVTQFGKPVTLSCSQTLNHNVMYWYQQKSSQAPKLLFHYYDKDFNNEADTPDNFQSRRPNTSFCFLDIRSPGLGDTAMYLCATSRGEVETQYFGPGTRLLVL.